The 8 T cell receptor beta chains below were found in one sample sequenced in a study of T cell responses to AZD1222 COVID-19 vaccine (dated by TCRdb to the early 2020s). Receptors were amplified or captured by the immunoSEQ multiplex PCR assay. What TCRdb holds here is the immuneACCESS table cut down to in-frame rearrangements. Part of the clones is not present; checked against another copy, under half of the missing clones reflect an unresolved V gene, and the others are unexplained. Within this sample are more than 95,000 clones, with 88% of them counted one time only. Clones ranked in the top ten supply approximately 4% of the sample. Interpreted using the paper, the time point label stands for: baseline before first vaccination. Sequencing was performed on peripheral blood, taken on day 0 of AZD1222 vaccination. All receptors derive from an adult in good health.

The chain recombines TRBV4-2 with TRBJ1-1; D unresolved. This CDR3 spans 13 amino acids. V gave up 1 base and J gave up 6 bases, with 9 bases separating them. Germline CDR1 LGHNA, CDR2 YNFKEQ. Written as DNA, the CDR3 is TGTGCCAGCAGCCAAGCACCGGCACCTGAAGCTTTCTTT. This sequence encodes CASSQAPAPEAFF.

J is TRBJ2-5 and V is TRBV19; a possible D gene is TRBD2 (5 bases). With 5 bases removed from V and 4 bases from J, the gap between germline ends came to 14 bases. The CDR3 is 14 amino acids. Germline V gene lookup returns CDR1 LNHDA and CDR2 SQIVND (reference sequence). CDR3 loop: CASSQNGVAETQYF. The DNA of the CDR3 is TGTGCCAGTAGTCAGAACGGGGTGGCAGAGACCCAGTACTTC.

The V and J genes are TRBV2 and TRBJ2-7; TRBD2 matches 7 bases. Germline loops: CDR1 SNHLY, CDR2 FYNNEI. Unmatched junction bases numbered 5, after V lost 9 bases and J lost 0 bases. The CDR3 is made up of 13 amino acids. The CDR3 region is CARGSGDSYEQYF. CDR3 in DNA: TGTGCCAGGGGAAGCGGGGACTCCTACGAGCAGTACTTC.

The chain recombines TRBV7-2 with TRBJ2-2; 11 nucleotides line up with TRBD2. There are 17 residues in the CDR3. The junction had 6 bases not matched to a gene; V was cut back by 1 base and J by 5 bases. Germline CDR1 reads SGHTA; CDR2 reads FQGNSA. The CDR3 DNA is TGTGCCAGCAGCTTAGGTCCCCCTAGCGGGAGGACCGGGGAGCTGTTTTTT. This gives the protein CASSLGPPSGRTGELFF.

The chain combines TRBV27 with TRBJ1-4, with D possibly being TRBD1 (5 bases). The germline gives CDR1 MNHEY, CDR2 SMNVEV (reference sequence). The V and J ends lost 8 bases and 0 bases respectively, with 19 bases between them. This CDR3 has 17 amino acids. The CDR3 protein is CASPLLGVRSTNEKLFF. CDR3 bases: TGTGCCAGCCCACTTCTAGGGGTCAGATCAACTAATGAAAAACTGTTTTTT.

This chain connects TRBV10-3 to TRBJ2-4; TRBD2 is a possible D gene (5 bases). CDR3 size: 12 residues. Trimming pared 3 bases from V and 7 bases from J, leaving 7 bases between. CDR1 ENHRY and CDR2 SYGVKD come from the germline V gene. Written as DNA, the CDR3 is TGTGCCATCAGTGAAGGGAGCAACATTCAGTACTTC. It codes for CAISEGSNIQYF.

V usage is TRBV7-8 and J usage is TRBJ1-2; 7 nucleotides line up with TRBD1. This CDR3 comprises 15 residues. From germline, CDR1 is SGHVS and CDR2 FQNEAQ. After removal of 2 bases from V and 0 bases from J, the junction contained 3 bases not matched to a gene. In nucleotides, the CDR3 is TGTGCCAGCAGCTTACTACAGGGGCCTAACTATGGCTACACCTTC. Translating gives CASSLLQGPNYGYTF.

This chain's CDR3 is CASSLTSGANVLTF. The CDR3 bases are TGTGCCAGCAGCCTTACCTCTGGGGCCAACGTCCTGACTTTC. The chain uses TRBV7-8 and TRBJ2-6; D gene unclear. The CDR3 runs to 14 residues. Per germline, CDR1 SGHVS and CDR2 FQNEAQ. The V gene lost 5 bases and the J gene lost 0 bases, with 5 bases spanning the gap.